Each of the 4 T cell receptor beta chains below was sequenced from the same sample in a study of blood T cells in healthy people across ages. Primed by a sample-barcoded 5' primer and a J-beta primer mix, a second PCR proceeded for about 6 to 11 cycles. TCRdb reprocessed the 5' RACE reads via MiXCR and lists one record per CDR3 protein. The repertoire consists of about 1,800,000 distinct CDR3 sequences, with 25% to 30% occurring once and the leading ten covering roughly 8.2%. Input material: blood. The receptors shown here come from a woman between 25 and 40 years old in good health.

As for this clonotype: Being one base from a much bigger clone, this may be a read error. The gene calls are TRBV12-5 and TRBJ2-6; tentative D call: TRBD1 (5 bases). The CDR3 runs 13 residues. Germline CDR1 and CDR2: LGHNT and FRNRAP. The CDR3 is CGSGFSGANVRTF. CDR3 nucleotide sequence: TGTGGTTCAGGGTTCTCTGGGGCCAACGTCCGGACTTTC.

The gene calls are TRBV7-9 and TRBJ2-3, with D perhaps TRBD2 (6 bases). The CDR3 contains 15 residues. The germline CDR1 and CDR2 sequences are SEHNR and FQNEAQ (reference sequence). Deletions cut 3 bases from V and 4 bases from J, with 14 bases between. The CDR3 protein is CASSFGGEGADTQYF. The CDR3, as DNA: TGTGCCAGCAGCTTTGGCGGGGAAGGCGCAGATACGCAGTATTTT.

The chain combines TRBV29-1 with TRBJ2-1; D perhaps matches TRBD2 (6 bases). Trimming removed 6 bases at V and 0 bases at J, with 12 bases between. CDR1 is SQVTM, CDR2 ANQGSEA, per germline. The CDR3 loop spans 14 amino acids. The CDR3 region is CSVSGWSSYNEQFF. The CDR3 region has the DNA TGCAGCGTGAGCGGGTGGAGCTCCTACAATGAGCAGTTCTTC.

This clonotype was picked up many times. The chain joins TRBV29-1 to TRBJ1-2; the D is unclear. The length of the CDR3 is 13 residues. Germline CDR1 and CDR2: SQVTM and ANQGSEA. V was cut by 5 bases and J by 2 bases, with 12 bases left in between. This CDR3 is CSVTSAENYGYTF. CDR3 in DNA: TGCAGCGTTACCTCGGCAGAGAACTATGGCTACACCTTC.